This TCR beta chain derives from a study of blood T cell repertoires in COVID-19. Methods used by the authors: Amplifying reference gene primers gave estimates of nucleated cell counts. Clones were sequenced by immunoSEQ multiplex PCR, and TCRdb holds only the in-frame ones, with some missing. The V and J calls and clone size were taken over from that table, and D and trimming were inferred from the DNA. The repertoire holds 10,000 to 15,000 clones, with around 80% as singletons. Germline V lookup: CDR1 MGHRA, CDR2 YSYEKL. J was trimmed by 9 bases and V by 8 bases; bases with no gene match: 21. CDR3 length: 16 amino acids.

This sequence was found in a human donor in a cohort sampled during active COVID-19. This chain links TRBV4-1 with TRBJ1-1; TRBD1 matches at 7 bases. Specimen: peripheral blood. This CDR3 reads CASLSLIRQGGGKAFF. The CDR3 DNA reads as TGCGCCAGCCTAAGTTTAATCCGACAGGGAGGCGGGAAAGCTTTCTTT.